Following are 18 T cell receptor beta chains from one sample sequenced in a study of T cells in Graves' hyperthyroidism and ophthalmopathy. Using RNA transcripts as the source, TCR beta CDR3 regions were amplified. A set of HTBI primers served as the primers for a first-round RT-PCR of the TCR CDR3. TCRdb redid the calling of the multiplex PCR reads with MiXCR, one entry per CDR3 protein. The sample records around 300,000 distinct CDR3 sequences, 13% being singletons. Sequencing was done on a sample of blood. The receptors come from a woman in her 30s with Graves' hyperthyroidism that later progressed to Graves' ophthalmopathy.

This clonotype was picked up many times. V usage is TRBV29-1 and J usage is TRBJ2-4; 9 bases agree with TRBD1. V lost 7 bases, J lost 6 bases, and 7 bases stayed unmatched. The CDR3 loop spans 13 amino acids. The germline V gene has CDR1 SQVTM and CDR2 ANQGSEA. For the CDR3, the DNA is TGCAGCGGGAAGGACAGGGGAGGAAACATTCAGTACTTC. As protein: CSGKDRGGNIQYF.

This clonotype was counted at least ten times. V usage is TRBV3-1 and J usage is TRBJ2-2; the match to TRBD1 covers 10 bases. V shed 9 bases, J shed 6 bases, and the junction held 10 bases outside the gene matches. This CDR3 has 15 residues. In germline, CDR1 is LGHDT, CDR2 YNNKEL (reference sequence). CDR3 DNA: TGTGCCAGGATCACGGGGGACAGGGGACCCGGGGAGCTGTTTTTT. This sequence encodes CARITGDRGPGELFF. Variable domain in full (rest from reference TRBV3-1 and TRBJ2-2): DTAVSQTPKYLVTQMGNDKSIKCEQNLGHDTMYWYKQDSKKFLKIMFSYNNKELIINETVPNRFSPKSPDKAHLNLHINSLELGDSAVYFCARITGDRGPGELFFGEGSRLTVL.

A few counts support this clonotype. The chain has TRBV27 and TRBJ2-4; D is possibly TRBD1 (5 bases). Germline CDR1 is MNHEY and CDR2 is SMNVEV (reference sequence). V was cut by 5 bases and J by 0 bases, with 14 bases left in between. This CDR3 comprises 16 residues. CDR3 protein: CASSLLGELAKNIQYF. The CDR3 nucleotides are TGTGCCAGCAGTCTTTTAGGGGAACTAGCCAAAAACATTCAGTACTTC.

This clonotype was detected many times. This clone may be a read error of a much larger clone one base away. J is TRBJ1-1 and V is TRBV18; tentative D call: TRBD1 (5 bases). This CDR3 contains 12 residues. The V and J ends lost 3 bases and 7 bases respectively, with 9 bases between them. Germline values: CDR1 KGHSH, CDR2 LQKENI. Written as DNA, the CDR3 is TGTGCCAGCTCACCGGGGAGGGGTGAAGCTTTCTTT. Amino acids: CASSPGRGEAFF.

This clonotype was detected many times. J is TRBJ1-1 and V is TRBV9; D unclear. This CDR3 has 14 amino acids. Trimming removed 3 bases from V and 5 bases from J, with 14 bases in between. In germline, CDR1 is SGDLS, CDR2 YYNGEE. CDR3 in DNA: TGTGCCAGCAGCGCAGAGGACTGGGGTACTGAAGCTTTCTTT. Translating gives CASSAEDWGTEAFF.

This clonotype was seen many times. The rearrangement links TRBV29-1 to TRBJ2-5; 12 bases fit TRBD2. Unmatched junction bases numbered 3, after V lost 4 bases and J lost 3 bases. The CDR3 covers 14 residues. Germline-derived CDR1 and CDR2 are SQVTM and ANQGSEA. The CDR3 DNA follows: TGCAGCGTTGCCACTAGCGGGAGGAAAGAGACCCAGTACTTC. It yields the protein CSVATSGRKETQYF.

There are many counts of this clonotype. The chain recombines TRBV6-1 with TRBJ2-7; 11 positions agree with TRBD2. J lost 4 bases, V lost 5 bases, and 16 bases had no gene match. This CDR3 contains 18 residues. The germline V gene has CDR1 MNHNS and CDR2 SASEGT. CDR3 coding DNA: TGTGCCAGCAGTTACCGGGGGATGCCGGGACTAGCGGCGTACGAGCAGTACTTC. It yields the protein CASSYRGMPGLAAYEQYF.

The J gene is TRBJ2-7, the V gene TRBV30; tentatively, D is TRBD1 (6 bases). Per the germline V gene, CDR1 is GTSNPN and CDR2 is SVGIG (reference sequence). The length of the CDR3 is 11 residues. V gave up 2 bases and J gave up 7 bases, with 9 bases separating them. CDR3 loop: CAWSHRDEQYF. CDR3 bases: TGTGCCTGGAGTCACAGGGATGAGCAGTACTTC.

Many counts were recorded for this clonotype. The chain employs TRBV7-9 and TRBJ2-1; 8 bases map to TRBD1. The V gene's germline CDR1 is SEHNR and CDR2 FQNEAQ (reference sequence). Germline trimming cut 2 bases from V and 7 bases from J; bases unmatched to any gene: 10. The CDR3 consists of 16 residues. The CDR3 nucleotides read TGTGCCAGCAGCTTACTCCGACAGGGGAAGAATAATGAGCAGTTCTTC. As protein: CASSLLRQGKNNEQFF.

The table lists this clonotype with a few counts. The rearrangement joins TRBV12-3 or TRBV12-4 to TRBJ1-1; no clear D. Trimming removed 3 bases at V and 3 bases at J, with 8 bases between. The CDR3 has 13 residues. The CDR3 DNA is TGTGCCAGCAGTTTCTCGGGTGACACTGAAGCTTTCTTT. This encodes CASSFSGDTEAFF.

This clonotype was seen a handful of times. The CDR3 spells CASSSQGGLAGASGELFF. In nucleotides, the CDR3 is TGTGCCAGCAGCAGTCAAGGGGGACTAGCGGGAGCGTCCGGGGAGCTGTTTTTT. The chain couples TRBV4-2 to TRBJ2-2, with 14 bases fitting TRBD2. With V trimmed by 5 bases and J by 6 bases, 11 bases remained unmatched. This CDR3 is 18 amino acids long. Germline CDR1 LGHNA, CDR2 YNFKEQ.

The sample holds many counts of this clonotype. J is TRBJ2-7 and V is TRBV5-5; D call uncertain. The V and J ends lost 0 bases and 7 bases respectively, with 14 bases between them. Per germline, CDR1 SGHKS and CDR2 YYEKEE (reference sequence). This CDR3 has 14 amino acids. CDR3 in amino acids: CASSLDVGSLEQYF. The CDR3 DNA reads as TGTGCCAGCAGCTTGGATGTAGGGTCCCTGGAGCAGTACTTC.

This clonotype was observed at least ten times. The chain uses TRBV3-1 and TRBJ2-7, with D hard to call. The germline V gene has CDR1 LGHDT and CDR2 YNNKEL (reference sequence). Trimming stripped 0 bases from V and 4 bases from J, with 13 bases between. The CDR3 is made up of 15 amino acids. The CDR3 reads CASSQDRTFVYEQYF. The CDR3 nucleotides read TGTGCCAGCAGCCAAGATCGGACCTTCGTTTACGAGCAGTACTTC.

This clonotype was observed many times. This chain uses TRBV14 with TRBJ1-2, with D unresolved. V was shortened by 3 bases and J by 7 bases, with 12 bases between the two germline ends. The CDR3 covers 13 residues. Germline values: CDR1 SGHDN, CDR2 FVKESK. The CDR3, as DNA: TGTGCCAGCAGCCAGACTCGGACGGGTGGCTACACCTTC. This sequence encodes CASSQTRTGGYTF.

This clonotype was recorded a few times. The chain has TRBV5-7 and TRBJ1-2; D uncertain. Being an ORF, TRBV5-7 has a function that is uncertain. The length of the CDR3 is 12 residues. The V end lost 3 bases, the J end lost 8 bases, and 11 bases lay between the germline ends. In nucleotides, the CDR3 is TGTGCCAGCAGCTCTTTCTCTCGGGGCTACACCTTC. It codes for CASSSFSRGYTF.

V usage is TRBV12-3 or TRBV12-4 and J usage is TRBJ1-5, with no clear D. Between the trimmed V and J ends, which lost 4 bases and 5 bases, there was a span of 6 bases. This CDR3 comprises 12 residues. The CDR3 sequence is CASSYLYQPQHF. CDR3 sequence (DNA): TGTGCCAGCAGTTATCTGTATCAGCCCCAGCATTTT.

This clonotype was detected ten times or more. The rearrangement uses TRBV5-6 and TRBJ2-5; 7 nucleotides align to TRBD2. The CDR3 covers 14 residues. Germline V gene sequence: CDR1 SGHDT, CDR2 YYEEEE. Trimming at V came to 6 bases and at J to 7 bases, leaving 12 bases not matched to a gene. The CDR3, as DNA: TGTGCCAGCACCATTACTCTAGCGGAAGGGACCCAGTACTTC. Protein product: CASTITLAEGTQYF. Filled out from reference TRBV5-6 and TRBJ2-5, the complete variable domain reads DAGVTQSPTHLIKTRGQQVTLRCSPKSGHDTVSWYQQALGQGPQFIFQYYEEEERQRGNFPDRFSGHQFPNYSSELNVNALLLGDSALYLCASTITLAEGTQYFGPGTRLLVL.

This chain links TRBV30 with TRBJ2-3; TRBD1 is a possible D gene (6 bases). The V end was cut by 4 bases, the J end by 3 bases, with 11 bases between. The CDR3 is made up of 13 amino acids. Germline V lookup: CDR1 GTSNPN, CDR2 SVGIG (reference sequence). The CDR3 coding sequence is TGTGCCTGGAACAGGGAACGGACAGATACGCAGTATTTT. Residues: CAWNRERTDTQYF.